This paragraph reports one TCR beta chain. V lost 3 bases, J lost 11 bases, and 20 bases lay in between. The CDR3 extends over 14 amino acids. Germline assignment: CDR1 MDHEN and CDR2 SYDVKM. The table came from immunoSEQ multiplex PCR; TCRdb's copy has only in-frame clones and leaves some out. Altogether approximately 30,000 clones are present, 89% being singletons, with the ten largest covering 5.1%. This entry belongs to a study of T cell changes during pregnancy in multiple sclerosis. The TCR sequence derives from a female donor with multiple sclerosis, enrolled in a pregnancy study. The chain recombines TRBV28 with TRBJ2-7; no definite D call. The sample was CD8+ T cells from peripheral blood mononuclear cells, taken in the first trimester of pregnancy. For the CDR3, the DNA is TGTGCCAGCAGTTTTGTAGTGGCACCTCGGGTGGAGTACTTC. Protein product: CASSFVVAPRVEYF.